Shown below are 23 T cell receptor beta chains from a single sample sequenced in a study of cytomegalovirus exposure and HLA in healthy donors. The table came from immunoSEQ multiplex PCR; TCRdb's copy has only in-frame clones and leaves some out. The sample lists about 120,000 clones, 70% to 90% seen once, with about 2.2% in the top ten. Sequences were obtained from PBMCs. Receptor source: a woman aged 25 to 39 in good health and CMV-seronegative.

CDR3 in amino acids: CASSVEGRLSRGYTF. The CDR3, as DNA: TGTGCCAGCAGCGTTGAGGGGAGGTTGTCTCGGGGCTACACCTTC. This chain joins TRBV9 and TRBJ1-2; possibly TRBD1 for D (5 bases). V was clipped by 2 bases and J by 8 bases, with 19 bases between them. The germline V gene has CDR1 SGDLS and CDR2 YYNGEE. This CDR3 region has 15 residues.

The rearrangement links TRBV5-4 to TRBJ2-7; a possible D gene is TRBD2 (5 bases). This CDR3 region has 16 residues. From germline, CDR1 is SGHNT and CDR2 YYREEE (reference sequence). Trimming shortened V by 0 bases and J by 4 bases, and 17 bases separated the two germline ends. CDR3 loop: CASSLVPERIPYEQYF. The CDR3 DNA sequence: TGTGCCAGCAGCTTGGTTCCGGAGCGGATCCCTTACGAGCAGTACTTC.

This clone is a singleton in its sample. The V gene is TRBV6-5, the J gene TRBJ2-3, with 7 bases identical to TRBD1. The CDR3 has 14 residues. Germline CDR1 reads MNHEY; CDR2 reads SVGAGI. The junction had 4 bases not matched to a gene; V was cut back by 4 bases and J by 3 bases. CDR3 region: CASSSQGFTDTQYF. CDR3 in DNA: TGTGCCAGCAGTTCACAGGGGTTTACAGATACGCAGTATTTT.

Only a few counts were recorded for this clone. The chain couples TRBV14 to TRBJ1-3; D unresolved. V was shortened by 0 bases and J by 1 base, with 16 bases between the two germline ends. The CDR3 is 18 residues long. CDR1 and CDR2 (germline): SGHDN, FVKESK. In DNA form, the CDR3 reads TGTGCCAGCAGCCAAGAAGTGTATCCGGGGAGGTCTGGAAACACCATATATTTT. Its translation is CASSQEVYPGRSGNTIYF.

This chain joins TRBV7-8 and TRBJ1-4; D gene ambiguous. V was cut by 5 bases and J by 7 bases, with 14 bases left in between. This CDR3 region has 14 residues. Germline CDR1 and CDR2: SGHVS and FQNEAQ. CDR3 in DNA: TGTGCCAGCAGCCCATCCCGACTTACTGAAAAACTGTTTTTT. It specifies CASSPSRLTEKLFF.

This chain uses TRBV29-1 with TRBJ2-3; possibly TRBD2 for D (5 bases). Germline assignment: CDR1 SQVTM and CDR2 ANQGSEA. Trimming took 8 bases from V and 2 from J, leaving 8 bases between them. The CDR3 extends over 11 amino acids. CDR3 DNA sequence: TGCAGCTCGAGGGTCACAGATACGCAGTATTTT. Translating gives CSSRVTDTQYF.

V and J are TRBV9 and TRBJ1-1, with TRBD1 matching 8 bases. CDR1 and CDR2 (germline): SGDLS, YYNGEE. This CDR3 comprises 16 residues. Losses at the gene ends were 5 bases for V and 1 base for J; bases not matched to a gene: 10. The CDR3 protein is CASSVLEGQGNTEAFF. CDR3 sequence (DNA): TGTGCCAGCAGTGTTCTTGAAGGACAGGGGAACACTGAAGCTTTCTTT.

The CDR3 coding sequence is TGTGCCAGCAGTACAGTAATGAACACTGAAGCTTTCTTT. This encodes CASSTVMNTEAFF. The chain has TRBV7-3 and TRBJ1-1; D gene ambiguous. The length of the CDR3 is 13 residues. Trimming removed 6 bases from V and 0 bases from J, with 8 bases in between. The germline CDR1 and CDR2 sequences are SGHTA and FQGTGA.

This clone was detected only once. The J gene is TRBJ1-1, the V gene TRBV4-1; 8 nucleotides match TRBD1. The trim removed 4 bases at V and 8 bases at J, leaving 9 bases unmatched. CDR1 and CDR2 (germline): MGHRA, YSYEKL. The CDR3 length is 14 residues. The chain's CDR3 is CASSPPQGASEAFF. The CDR3 bases are TGCGCCAGCAGCCCGCCCCAGGGGGCTTCGGAAGCTTTCTTT.

The chain has TRBV14 and TRBJ1-2; 9 positions agree with TRBD1. Germline trimming cut 4 bases from V and 8 bases from J; bases unmatched to any gene: 11. Per germline, CDR1 SGHDN and CDR2 FVKESK. The CDR3 extends over 15 amino acids. Here the CDR3 DNA reads TGTGCCAGCAGCCCCTTTCCCGGACAGGGGCCCGGCTACACCTTC. Protein product: CASSPFPGQGPGYTF.

V is TRBV11-2 and J is TRBJ2-7, with D perhaps matching TRBD1 (5 bases). Per germline, CDR1 SGHAT and CDR2 FQNNGV. The CDR3 has 17 amino acids. V lost 0 bases and J 3 bases, leaving 18 bases between the germline ends. The CDR3 DNA is TGTGCCAGCAGCTTAGAGCACAGGCCCGTGAGTATCTACGAGCAGTACTTC. Its translation: CASSLEHRPVSIYEQYF.

The chain couples TRBV29-1 to TRBJ2-6; TRBD2 is a possible D gene (5 bases). Deletions cut 5 bases from V and 0 bases from J, with 20 bases between. Per the germline V gene, CDR1 is SQVTM and CDR2 is ANQGSEA. This CDR3 spans 18 amino acids. CDR3 DNA: TGCAGCGTTTTGGCCGCCGGGGTCGGGCCCTCTGGGGCCAACGTCCTGACTTTC. Translated, it gives CSVLAAGVGPSGANVLTF.

DNA of the CDR3: TGTGCCGGGACAGGGGAATACACTGAAGCTTTCTTT. Its translation is CAGTGEYTEAFF. This chain connects TRBV30 to TRBJ1-1; 10 bases map to TRBD1. V shed 8 bases and J 3 bases; nucleotides not matched to a gene: 3. The CDR3 runs to 12 residues. CDR1 and CDR2 (germline): GTSNPN, SVGIG (reference sequence).

The chain joins TRBV11-2 to TRBJ2-2, with no clear D. V was shortened by 1 base and J by 5 bases, with 8 bases between the two germline ends. The V gene's germline CDR1 is SGHAT and CDR2 FQNNGV. This CDR3 region has 14 residues. Here the CDR3 DNA reads TGTGCCAGCAGCTTAGTGGTTGCGACCGGGGAGCTGTTTTTT. Translating it yields CASSLVVATGELFF.

This chain connects TRBV29-1 to TRBJ2-2; the match to TRBD1 covers 7 bases. After removal of 6 bases from V and 5 bases from J, the junction contained 9 bases not matched to a gene. Germline-derived CDR1 and CDR2 are SQVTM and ANQGSEA. CDR3 length: 14 amino acids. The CDR3, as DNA: TGCAGCGTCGGAGACAGGGTCCTTACCGGGGAGCTGTTTTTT. Translated: CSVGDRVLTGELFF.

V gene TRBV30 combines with J gene TRBJ2-7; D remains ambiguous. CDR3 length: 12 residues. V lost 0 bases and J lost 7, with 10 bases in between. Germline-derived CDR1 and CDR2 are GTSNPN and SVGIG (reference sequence). The CDR3: CAWSVLSVEQYF. CDR3 nucleotide sequence: TGTGCCTGGAGTGTACTCTCCGTGGAGCAGTACTTC.

V is TRBV7-2 and J is TRBJ1-1; unclear D gene. Germline-derived CDR1 and CDR2 are SGHTA and FQGNSA. The CDR3 length is 13 residues. V dropped 0 bases and J dropped 5 bases, with 7 bases sitting between them. The CDR3 coding sequence is TGTGCCAGCAGCTTAGCCCCCAATACTGAAGCTTTCTTT. It yields the protein CASSLAPNTEAFF.

To note about this clone: Other DNA sequences of this sample code for an identical CDR3. The chain has TRBV5-4 and TRBJ2-3, with 7 nucleotides matching TRBD1. The CDR3 extends over 14 amino acids. Germline trimming cut 4 bases from V and 1 base from J; bases unmatched to any gene: 3. CDR1 and CDR2 from the germline V gene are SGHNT and YYREEE (reference sequence). CDR3 region: CASSLDRGTDTQYF. CDR3 coding DNA: TGTGCCAGCAGCCTAGACAGGGGCACAGATACGCAGTATTTT.

This chain joins TRBV27 and TRBJ1-6, with 10 positions matching TRBD1. V was pared by 4 bases and J by 8 bases, with 5 bases of the junction left unmatched. The CDR3 spans 15 residues. The germline V gene has CDR1 MNHEY and CDR2 SMNVEV (reference sequence). CDR3 residues: CASSWDRGYDSPLHF. Written as DNA, the CDR3 is TGTGCCAGCAGTTGGGACAGGGGTTACGATTCACCCCTCCACTTT.

This clone has just one count. The rearrangement joins TRBV6-5 to TRBJ2-5, with TRBD2 as a possible D gene (6 bases). CDR3 length equals 14 residues. The ends were cut back, 7 bases at V and 3 bases at J, with 15 bases in the middle. Per the germline V gene, CDR1 is MNHEY and CDR2 is SVGAGI. The CDR3 protein is CASTRRGFEETQYF. The CDR3 DNA is TGTGCCAGCACCAGACGGGGGTTCGAAGAGACCCAGTACTTC.

The chain recombines TRBV2 with TRBJ2-7; D perhaps matches TRBD1 (6 bases). Trimming shortened V by 2 bases and J by 12 bases, and 20 bases separated the two germline ends. In germline, CDR1 is SNHLY, CDR2 FYNNEI. The CDR3 extends over 14 amino acids. The CDR3 here is CASSERGQLGLGYF. In nucleotides, the CDR3 is TGTGCCAGCAGTGAAAGGGGACAACTAGGGTTAGGGTACTTC.

V usage is TRBV4-1 and J usage is TRBJ2-1, with 8 bases fitting TRBD2. The CDR3 runs to 15 residues. V gave up 0 bases and J gave up 2 bases; unmatched junction bases: 0. The germline CDR1 and CDR2 sequences are MGHRA and YSYEKL. The chain's CDR3 is CASSQELAAYNEQFF. CDR3 DNA sequence: TGCGCCAGCAGCCAAGAACTAGCGGCCTACAATGAGCAGTTCTTC.

Only one count was recorded for this clone. The junction differs from germline at one of its ends, possibly a read error. The chain carries TRBV6-1 and TRBJ1-4; D uncertain. This CDR3 contains 15 residues. Germline V gene lookup returns CDR1 MNHNS and CDR2 SASEGT. DNA for the CDR3: TGTGCCAGCTGTGAAGGGAACGGACTGGGTGAAAAACTGTTTTTT. Its protein is CASCEGNGLGEKLFF.